Presented here are 26 T cell receptor beta chains from one specimen sequenced in a study of blood T cell repertoires in COVID-19. TCRdb keeps only in-frame clones here, not all; method: immunoSEQ multiplex PCR. The sample carries 40,000 to 60,000 clones, 55% to 70% recorded once. Sequencing was done on a sample of peripheral blood. These receptors were collected from a woman aged 70-85 years with acute or convalescent COVID-19.

V is TRBV12-3 or TRBV12-4 and J is TRBJ1-2; 9 positions match TRBD1. There are 13 residues in the CDR3. After removal of 8 bases from V and 0 bases from J, the junction contained 1 base not matched to a gene. The CDR3 DNA is TGTGCCAGCGGGGACAGGGCTAACTATGGCTACACCTTC. Protein product: CASGDRANYGYTF.

This sequence joins TRBV11-2 and TRBJ2-3; 10 nucleotides match TRBD2. Per the germline V gene, CDR1 is SGHAT and CDR2 is FQNNGV. The CDR3 is made up of 15 amino acids. The V segment lost 5 bases and the J segment 2 bases; nucleotides outside the gene matches: 4. The CDR3 nucleotides read TGTGCCAGCAGCCATAGCGGGAGGACCACAGATACGCAGTATTTT. As protein: CASSHSGRTTDTQYF.

This clone occurred a few times. V gene TRBV9 combines with J gene TRBJ1-2; D unresolved. CDR3 length: 14 amino acids. The V end lost 3 bases, the J end lost 8 bases, and 17 bases lay between the germline ends. Germline V CDR1 and CDR2: SGDLS, YYNGEE. The CDR3 loop reads CASSDSPDYGGYTF. DNA of the CDR3: TGTGCCAGCAGCGATAGTCCAGACTACGGAGGCTACACCTTC.

The V gene is TRBV7-3, the J gene TRBJ1-1; tentative D call: TRBD1 (6 bases). Trimming took 3 bases from V and 4 from J, leaving 12 bases between them. CDR1 is SGHTA and CDR2 is FQGTGA in the germline V gene. CDR3 length equals 14 residues. CDR3 in amino acids: CASSFAGAGTEAFF. The CDR3 bases are TGTGCCAGCAGCTTTGCAGGGGCAGGCACTGAAGCTTTCTTT.

This clone occurred a few times. One junction end does not reproduce the germline sequence, and a read error may be involved. J is TRBJ2-3 and V is TRBV7-7; weak D call: TRBD1 (6 bases). The CDR3 loop spans 15 amino acids. Germline CDR1 and CDR2: SSHAT and FNYEAQ (reference sequence). In nucleotides, the CDR3 is TGTGCTAGCAGCCCTGGACAGTCGAGGGCAGATACGCAGTATTTT. Translating it yields CASSPGQSRADTQYF.

This clone was counted once. The V and J genes are TRBV5-1 and TRBJ2-4, with a tentative D call TRBD1 (6 bases). The germline V gene encodes CDR1 SGHRS and CDR2 YFSETQ. The V and J ends lost 4 bases and 9 bases respectively, with 17 bases between them. The CDR3 has 14 residues. In nucleotides, the CDR3 is TGCGCCAGCAGCCGGGGACAAGACAGGAGCATTCAGTACTTC. Translating gives CASSRGQDRSIQYF.

This clone was counted between two and nine times. V is TRBV6-1 and J is TRBJ2-5; TRBD1 might be the D (5 bases). Germline V CDR1 and CDR2: MNHNS, SASEGT. The CDR3 covers 14 residues. The V end was cut by 2 bases, the J end by 0 bases, with 7 bases between. The DNA of the CDR3 is TGTGCCAGCAGTGAACAGGGTAACCAAGAGACCCAGTACTTC. Translated: CASSEQGNQETQYF.

There are a few counts of this clone. The chain recombines TRBV10-3 with TRBJ2-3; 11 nucleotides agree with TRBD2. The V segment lost 6 bases and the J segment 3 bases; nucleotides outside the gene matches: 11. Germline V gives CDR1 ENHRY, CDR2 SYGVKD. This CDR3 has 17 amino acids. The CDR3, as DNA: TGTGCCATCAGCAGAATAGCGGGGGGGCCCGGTACAGATACGCAGTATTTT. It yields the protein CAISRIAGGPGTDTQYF.

This chain connects TRBV5-8 to TRBJ1-6; 9 bases match TRBD1. Germline V gives CDR1 SGHTS, CDR2 YDEGEE. The CDR3 has 14 residues. V lost 7 bases and J lost 10; bases outside the gene matches: 9. The CDR3 is CASGYRDRASPLHF. The CDR3 bases are TGTGCCAGCGGCTACCGGGACAGGGCATCACCCCTCCACTTT.

The genes are TRBV27 and TRBJ2-7, with D tentatively TRBD2 (6 bases). Per germline, CDR1 MNHEY and CDR2 SMNVEV (reference sequence). V gave up 5 bases and J gave up 1 base, with 9 bases separating them. The CDR3 loop spans 13 amino acids. This CDR3 reads CASSRGRSYEQYF. The CDR3 DNA follows: TGTGCCAGCAGTCGGGGGAGATCCTACGAGCAGTACTTC.

The gene calls are TRBV7-3 and TRBJ2-1; a weak D match, TRBD2 (5 bases). CDR1 is SGHTA, CDR2 FQGTGA, per germline. Deletions cut 5 bases from V and 0 bases from J, with 8 bases between. The CDR3 totals 14 residues. CDR3 loop: CASSLAGSYNEQFF. In DNA form, the CDR3 reads TGTGCCAGCAGCCTAGCTGGCTCCTACAATGAGCAGTTCTTC.

This clone was seen only a few times. The V and J genes are TRBV6-1 and TRBJ1-5, with D unclear. From germline, CDR1 is MNHNS and CDR2 SASEGT. Deletions cut 3 bases from V and 0 bases from J, with 6 bases between. The CDR3 extends over 14 amino acids. The CDR3 region has the DNA TGTGCCAGCAGTGAGACTCATAGCAATCAGCCCCAGCATTTT. Translated: CASSETHSNQPQHF.

This clone was seen a few times. DNA of the CDR3: TGTGCCATCAGCCTGGAAGGGAGTCAGCCCCAGCATTTT. Translated, it gives CAISLEGSQPQHF. The rearrangement joins TRBV10-3 to TRBJ1-5, with unresolved D. CDR1 is ENHRY and CDR2 is SYGVKD in the germline V gene. This CDR3 is built from 13 residues. With 6 bases removed from V and 6 bases from J, the gap between germline ends came to 12 bases.

J is TRBJ1-5 and V is TRBV24-1; D uncertain. Trimming took off 2 bases at V and 6 bases at J, with 16 bases between the two ends. The V gene's germline CDR1 is KGHDR and CDR2 SFDVKD. CDR3 length: 16 amino acids. CDR3: CATSDSRSGLVQPQHF. The CDR3 bases are TGTGCCACCAGTGATTCCCGATCAGGTTTGGTTCAGCCCCAGCATTTT.

This clone showed up just a few times. V gene TRBV19 combines with J gene TRBJ2-3; the D gene is possibly TRBD1 (6 bases). From germline, CDR1 is LNHDA and CDR2 SQIVND (reference sequence). V was pared by 5 bases and J by 2 bases, with 14 bases between. The CDR3 covers 15 residues. The CDR3 here is CASSRTALITDTQYF. DNA of the CDR3: TGTGCCAGTAGTCGGACAGCCCTTATCACAGATACGCAGTATTTT. Full variable domain (outside the CDR3, taken from reference TRBV19 and TRBJ2-3): DGGITQSPKYLFRKEGQNVTLSCEQNLNHDAMYWYRQDPGQGLRLIYYSQIVNDFQKGDIAEGYSVSREKKESFPLTVTSAQKNPTAFYLCASSRTALITDTQYFGPGTRLTVL.

This chain links TRBV28 with TRBJ2-7, with D uncertain. The V gene lost 3 bases and the J gene lost 6 bases, with 9 bases spanning the gap. Per the germline V gene, CDR1 is MDHEN and CDR2 is SYDVKM. This CDR3 has 12 amino acids. CDR3 protein: CASSFVSGEQYF. CDR3 nucleotide sequence: TGTGCCAGCAGTTTCGTGTCGGGCGAGCAGTACTTC.

The J gene is TRBJ1-6, the V gene TRBV6-1; 7 bases match TRBD1. Trimming at V came to 3 bases and at J to 4 bases, leaving 6 bases not matched to a gene. Germline values: CDR1 MNHNS, CDR2 SASEGT. The CDR3 spans 16 residues. In DNA form, the CDR3 reads TGTGCCAGCAGTGATGGGGGGACAGCGTATAATTCACCCCTCCACTTT. Translation: CASSDGGTAYNSPLHF.

The rearrangement joins TRBV7-2 to TRBJ2-3; D is unresolved. Trimming pared 1 base from V and 4 bases from J, leaving 3 bases between. CDR3 length: 12 residues. Germline V gene lookup returns CDR1 SGHTA and CDR2 FQGNSA. The CDR3 sequence: CASSLGPDTQYF. The CDR3 nucleotides read TGTGCCAGCAGCTTAGGGCCAGATACGCAGTATTTT. Together with reference TRBV7-2 and TRBJ2-3, the CDR3 gives the full variable domain: GAGVSQSPSNKVTEKGKDVELRCDPISGHTALYWYRQSLGQGLEFLIYFQGNSAPDKSGLPSDRFSAERTGGSVSTLTIQRTQQEDSAVYLCASSLGPDTQYFGPGTRLTVL.

The chain couples TRBV11-3 to TRBJ1-6, with TRBD1 matching 9 bases. The ends lost 5 bases at V and 9 bases at J; junction bases unmatched: 2. Per the germline V gene, CDR1 is SGHNT and CDR2 is YENEEA. The CDR3 spans 13 residues. DNA of the CDR3: TGTGCCAGCAGCCGGGACAGGGTTTCACCCCTCCACTTT. It specifies CASSRDRVSPLHF.

The chain has TRBV6-5 and TRBJ1-2, with unresolved D. The germline CDR1 and CDR2 sequences are MNHEY and SVGAGI. CDR3 length: 13 amino acids. The V and J ends lost 2 bases and 0 bases respectively, with 4 bases between them. The CDR3: CASSYGPNYGYTF. CDR3 sequence (DNA): TGTGCCAGCAGTTACGGGCCTAACTATGGCTACACCTTC.

This clone was observed once. The chain joins TRBV6-5 to TRBJ2-3; 8 bases are a match to TRBD2. V lost 2 bases, J lost 3 bases, and 4 bases stayed unmatched. Germline-derived CDR1 and CDR2 are MNHEY and SVGAGI. The CDR3 totals 15 residues. CDR3 amino acids: CASSYAGGITDTQYF. Here the CDR3 DNA reads TGTGCCAGCAGTTACGCGGGAGGAATAACAGATACGCAGTATTTT.

The chain joins TRBV19 to TRBJ2-5, with TRBD2 as a possible D gene (5 bases). Germline V gene data show CDR1 as LNHDA and CDR2 as SQIVND (reference sequence). The CDR3 has 14 residues. V lost 1 base, J lost 5 bases, and 11 bases lay in between. The CDR3 DNA reads as TGTGCCAGTAGTATAGGGGGAGTTGAGGAGACCCAGTACTTC. The encoded protein is CASSIGGVEETQYF.

The chain couples TRBV29-1 to TRBJ2-5, with 10 bases that match TRBD2. The CDR3 spans 12 residues. V gave up 7 bases and J gave up 7 bases; unmatched junction bases: 6. Germline V gives CDR1 SQVTM, CDR2 ANQGSEA. CDR3: CSAIAGGVTQYF. As DNA, the CDR3 is TGCAGCGCTATAGCGGGAGGTGTGACCCAGTACTTC.

The rearrangement links TRBV19 to TRBJ2-2; 8 bases map to TRBD1. With 6 bases clipped from V and 7 bases from J, the junction kept 7 bases outside the gene matches. The CDR3 has 14 amino acids. CDR1 and CDR2 from the germline V gene are LNHDA and SQIVND (reference sequence). CDR3 in DNA: TGTGCCAGTAGGGAAACAGGGGGGTACGGGGAGCTGTTTTTT. Its protein product is CASRETGGYGELFF.

There are a few counts of this clone. This chain links TRBV9 with TRBJ2-2; D might be TRBD2 (5 bases). This CDR3 has 16 residues. V was shortened by 5 bases and J by 5 bases, with 19 bases between the two germline ends. CDR1 is SGDLS, CDR2 YYNGEE, per germline. Written as DNA, the CDR3 is TGTGCCAGCAGTCCCTTAACCGGGATCCGGACCGGGGAGCTGTTTTTT. It encodes CASSPLTGIRTGELFF.

This chain connects TRBV10-3 to TRBJ1-1; D is uncertain. V lost 0 bases to trimming and J lost 11 bases, with 13 bases between them. Germline V CDR1 and CDR2: ENHRY, SYGVKD. The CDR3 covers 13 residues. In DNA, the CDR3 is TGTGCCATCAGTGAGTCCATTCCCGTGGAGGCTTTCTTT. Its translation: CAISESIPVEAFF.